The rows below give T cell receptor beta chains drawn from one sample of a study of CD8 T cells in Susac syndrome. TCRdb redid the calling of the immunoSEQ multiplex PCR reads with MiXCR, one entry per CDR3 protein. In the table there are over 120,000 distinct CDR3 sequences, 95% of which are singletons. Sample: CD4+ T cells from PBMCs. All receptors come from a human donor with Susac syndrome. Each CDR3 is given with its conserved first and last residue. A D gene is named only where the DNA matches it firmly. The size of a clone is reported for some rows only, either as once, few or many, or as a class for expanded clones.

TRBV7-2	NA	TRBJ2-7	NA	CASSLQHSPGDPYEQYF	TGTGCCAGCAGCTTACAGCACTCACCAGGGGATCCCTACGAGCAGTACTTC
TRBV5-1	NA	TRBJ2-4	NA	CASSLAIAKNIQYF	TGCGCCAGCAGCTTGGCCATCGCCAAAAACATTCAGTACTTC
TRBV12-3/TRBV12-4	NA	TRBJ2-5	TRBD2	CASSWGLAGGKGVETQYF	TGTGCCAGCAGTTGGGGACTAGCGGGAGGGAAAGGCGTAGAGACCCAGTACTTC
TRBV7-2	once	TRBJ1-5	TRBD1	CASSSRTGPNQPQHF	TGTGCCAGCAGCTCCCGGACAGGTCCGAATCAGCCCCAGCATTTT
TRBV15	NA	TRBJ2-1	TRBD2	CATSREAGGVHEQFF	TGTGCCACCAGCAGAGAAGCGGGGGGCGTCCATGAGCAGTTCTTC
TRBV24-1	NA	TRBJ2-3	NA	CATSDTTGYTDTQYF	TGTGCCACCAGTGACACGACAGGATACACAGATACGCAGTATTTT
TRBV4-1	NA	TRBJ2-2	NA	CASSQGAGNTGELFF	TGCGCCAGCAGCCAAGGGGCCGGGAACACCGGGGAGCTGTTTTTT
TRBV29-1	NA	TRBJ2-3	NA	CSAGQGQTSDTQYF	TGCAGCGCGGGGCAGGGGCAGACCTCAGATACGCAGTATTTT
TRBV7-9	NA	TRBJ1-4	NA	CASSPVRGATTNEKLFF	TGTGCCAGCAGCCCAGTCAGAGGGGCCACAACTAATGAAAAACTGTTTTTT
TRBV20-1	NA	TRBJ2-5	NA	CSARGPRREETQYF	TGCAGTGCTAGAGGCCCCCGCAGGGAAGAGACCCAGTACTTC
TRBV27	NA	TRBJ2-1	NA	CASSPKGLTYNEQFF	TGTGCCAGCAGTCCCAAAGGACTTACCTACAATGAGCAGTTCTTC
TRBV29-1	NA	TRBJ1-2	NA	CSVEVGGYTF	TGCAGCGTTGAAGTTGGAGGCTACACCTTC
TRBV20-1	NA	TRBJ1-5	TRBD1	CSAIPGGGQPQHF	TGCAGTGCTATTCCAGGGGGGGGTCAGCCCCAGCATTTT
TRBV3-1	NA	TRBJ1-1	NA	CASSGPDKEAFF	TGTGCCAGCAGCGGGCCCGACAAGGAAGCTTTCTTT
TRBV2	NA	TRBJ1-1	NA	CASSEVGAGEAFF	TGTGCCAGCAGTGAAGTGGGGGCTGGTGAAGCTTTCTTT
TRBV12-3/TRBV12-4	once	TRBJ2-1	TRBD1	CASSFLQGANEQFF	TGTGCCAGCAGTTTTCTACAGGGGGCCAATGAGCAGTTCTTC
TRBV4-2	NA	TRBJ2-5	TRBD2	CASSQNPASGQETQYF	TGTGCCAGCAGTCAAAACCCCGCTAGCGGCCAAGAGACCCAGTACTTC
TRBV28	NA	TRBJ1-6	TRBD1	CASSPGQGNNSPLHF	TGTGCCAGCAGCCCGGGACAGGGGAATAATTCACCCCTCCACTTT
TRBV7-9	NA	TRBJ1-2	NA	CASQPTGGDNYGYTF	TGTGCCAGCCAACCGACGGGGGGAGATAACTATGGCTACACCTTC
TRBV19	NA	TRBJ2-2	TRBD2	CASSIVGLAGGPNTGELFF	TGTGCCAGTAGTATAGTAGGCCTAGCGGGAGGGCCTAACACCGGGGAGCTGTTTTTT
TRBV20-1	NA	TRBJ2-7	TRBD2	CSARSGSLYEQYF	TGCAGTGCTAGAAGCGGGAGTCTGTACGAGCAGTACTTC
TRBV9	NA	TRBJ2-1	NA	CASSEDLNEQFF	TGTGCCAGCAGCGAGGACTTAAATGAGCAGTTCTTC
TRBV20-1	once	TRBJ1-2	NA	CSASVPGGTLGLGGYTF	TGCAGTGCTAGTGTCCCCGGGGGTACACTGGGCTTAGGGGGCTACACCTTC
TRBV20-1	NA	TRBJ1-5	NA	CSAKGSSNQPQHF	TGCAGTGCCAAGGGCAGTAGCAATCAGCCCCAGCATTTT
TRBV20-1	NA	TRBJ1-1	TRBD1	CSAGDRAGTEAFF	TGCAGTGCTGGGGACAGGGCGGGCACTGAAGCTTTCTTT
TRBV4-3	NA	TRBJ2-3	TRBD2	CASSQDLGLAGQGTDTQYF	TGCGCCAGCAGCCAAGATCTCGGACTAGCGGGACAGGGCACAGATACGCAGTATTTT
TRBV7-9	NA	TRBJ2-7	NA	CASSMIIRGNYEQYF	TGTGCCAGCAGCATGATCATACGGGGGAACTACGAGCAGTACTTC
TRBV4-2	NA	TRBJ1-2	NA	CASSQESYGYTF	TGTGCCAGCAGCCAAGAATCTTATGGCTACACCTTC
TRBV10-3	NA	TRBJ2-2	NA	CAISGRQDTGELFF	TGTGCCATCAGTGGGCGGCAGGACACCGGGGAGCTGTTTTTT
TRBV28	NA	TRBJ2-1	NA	CASSTSSVSSYNEQFF	TGTGCCAGCAGTACCTCGTCAGTAAGCTCCTACAATGAGCAGTTCTTC
TRBV20-1	NA	TRBJ2-2	NA	CSAPALGELFF	TGCAGTGCGCCGGCATTGGGCGAGCTGTTTTTT
TRBV28	NA	TRBJ1-2	NA	CASKPGWDGYTF	TGTGCCAGCAAACCAGGTTGGGATGGCTACACCTTC
TRBV20-1	once	TRBJ2-3	TRBD2	CSAPPTGGAGGTDTQYF	TGCAGTGCCCCACCCACCGGGGGGGCCGGAGGCACAGATACGCAGTATTTT
TRBV10-3	NA	TRBJ2-5	NA	CAISRTAQETQYF	TGTGCCATCAGTAGAACGGCCCAAGAGACCCAGTACTTC
TRBV7-2	NA	TRBJ2-7	TRBD1	CASSLVGPGTGDYEQYF	TGTGCCAGCAGCTTAGTGGGCCCCGGGACAGGGGACTACGAGCAGTACTTC
TRBV4-2	NA	TRBJ2-1	TRBD2	CASSQDPGLAIYNEQFF	TGTGCCAGCAGCCAAGATCCGGGACTAGCCATATACAATGAGCAGTTCTTC
TRBV5-1	NA	TRBJ2-3	NA	CASSASDTQYF	TGCGCCAGCAGCGCCTCAGATACGCAGTATTTT
TRBV5-6	NA	TRBJ1-1	TRBD1	CASSLPGQGYANTEAFF	TGTGCCAGCAGCCTTCCGGGACAGGGTTATGCGAACACTGAAGCTTTCTTT
TRBV20-1	NA	TRBJ2-2	NA	CSARVPVTGELFF	TGCAGTGCTAGAGTTCCGGTTACCGGGGAGCTGTTTTTT
TRBV29-1	NA	TRBJ2-3	NA	CSVEAASTDTQYF	TGCAGCGTTGAAGCCGCAAGCACAGATACGCAGTATTTT
TRBV4-2	NA	TRBJ2-5	TRBD2	CASSQVRGTSGKETQYF	TGTGCCAGCAGCCAAGTACGCGGGACTAGCGGGAAGGAGACCCAGTACTTC
TRBV28	NA	TRBJ1-4	NA	CASNAGSQLFF	TGTGCCAGCAACGCGGGGTCTCAACTGTTTTTT
TRBV5-1	NA	TRBJ2-7	NA	CASSLGSGSYEQYF	TGCGCCAGCAGCTTGGGATCTGGGTCCTACGAGCAGTACTTC
TRBV5-1	once	TRBJ1-4	NA	CASTGTIGEKLFF	TGCGCCAGCACCGGGACAATAGGCGAAAAACTGTTTTTT
TRBV30	NA	TRBJ1-2	TRBD1	CAWSQDREGGYTF	TGTGCCTGGAGTCAGGACAGGGAGGGTGGCTACACCTTC
TRBV30	NA	TRBJ1-6	NA	CAWIGLTGSPLHF	TGTGCCTGGATTGGGCTAACGGGTTCACCCCTCCACTTT
TRBV30	NA	TRBJ1-4	TRBD1	CALTGFSTNEKLFF	TGTGCCTTGACAGGGTTCTCAACTAATGAAAAACTGTTTTTT
TRBV15	once	TRBJ2-2	NA	CATRAGDRTGELFF	TGTGCCACCCGGGCAGGGGATCGGACCGGGGAGCTGTTTTTT
TRBV2	NA	TRBJ1-5	NA	CASSEMAGAAQPQHF	TGTGCCAGCAGTGAGATGGCAGGGGCGGCTCAGCCCCAGCATTTT
TRBV19	once	TRBJ2-1	TRBD2	CASSGRAVSEQFF	TGTGCCAGTAGCGGGAGGGCCGTCAGTGAGCAGTTCTTC
TRBV4-1	NA	TRBJ2-5	TRBD1	CASSQHPGQGWETQYF	TGCGCCAGCAGCCAACATCCGGGACAGGGGTGGGAGACCCAGTACTTC
TRBV4-2	NA	TRBJ1-6	TRBD1	CASSYGTVSPLHF	TGTGCCAGCAGCTATGGGACAGTATCACCCCTCCACTTT
TRBV20-1	NA	TRBJ1-2	NA	CSASGSNYGYTF	TGCAGTGCTAGTGGGTCAAACTATGGCTACACCTTC
TRBV20-1	NA	TRBJ1-5	NA	CSASGTKDYSNQPQHF	TGCAGTGCTTCCGGGACAAAAGATTATAGCAATCAGCCCCAGCATTTT
TRBV30	NA	TRBJ2-7	TRBD1	CAWSGQGSSYEQYF	TGTGCCTGGTCCGGACAGGGGAGCTCCTACGAGCAGTACTTC
TRBV20-1	NA	TRBJ1-2	NA	CSAGSRDYGYTF	TGCAGTGCCGGGTCGCGGGACTATGGCTACACCTTC
TRBV15	NA	TRBJ2-7	TRBD2	CATSRDRGRAAEQYF	TGTGCCACCAGCAGAGATCGGGGGAGGGCCGCCGAGCAGTACTTC